The subject of this entry is one T cell receptor (beta chain). Its antigen is still unknown. This PCR relied on a set of 60 Vbeta primers and 13 Jbeta primers. Per the authors' pipeline: There were tens of millions of unique TCR beta chains by a later count, and about 12 million of them were shared. Sequencing was performed with immunoSEQ multiplex PCR; in TCRdb, only in-frame clones are kept and a portion is missing. That table supplies the V and J calls and clone size; D and trimming were determined from the DNA. The sample lists about 150,000 clones; around 80% were seen once. The length of the CDR3 is 16 residues. Per germline, CDR1 SNHLY and CDR2 FYNNEI. The sample is drawn from a study of cytomegalovirus exposure and HLA in healthy donors. Study-wide results and caveats: Associated with HLA alleles at 0.05 false discovery rate in a later analysis were 16,951 TCR beta sequences. Trimming of TCR beta V- and J-genes showed a link, identified in a later analysis, to a missense DCLRE1C variant. Further analysis, carried out later, found HLA-associated TCR beta chains more clonally expanded than equally common other chains.

The chain uses TRBV2 and TRBJ2-2; 14 positions match TRBD2. The sample was PBMCs. The sequence was obtained from a male donor in good health and CMV-seropositive. CDR3 bases: TGTGCAGTAGAGACTAGCGGGAGGGGTGTGACCGGGGAGCTGTTTTTT. Translating gives CAVETSGRGVTGELFF. Full variable domain (rest looked up from reference TRBV2 and TRBJ2-2): EPEVTQTPSHQVTQMGQEVILRCVPISNHLYFYWYRQILGQKVEFLVSFYNNEISEKSEIFDDQFSVERPDGSNFTLKIRSTKLEDSAMYFCAVETSGRGVTGELFFGEGSRLTVL.